This T cell receptor (beta chain) was documented in a study of cytomegalovirus exposure and HLA in healthy donors. The overall study: A preliminary data release comprised roughly 80 million unique TCRs obtained from HLA-typed donors. Whole-study findings and limits: Being productive about 87% or about 30% of the time was typical of most TCR beta V segments in an earlier analysis. Fewer N-insertions (relative to the approximately 700-donor mean) were reportedly seen in an Asian-associated ancestry cluster in a later analysis.

V was pared by 0 bases and J by 1 base, with 7 bases between. The CDR3 spans 15 residues. Germline values: CDR1 MNHEY, CDR2 SMNVEV (reference sequence). As concerns this clone: Its antigen is unidentified. Other DNA sequences from this sample encode an identical CDR3 as well.

The PCR employed 60 Vbeta primers together with 13 Jbeta primers. TCRdb's table, derived via immunoSEQ multiplex PCR, lists solely in-frame clones and lacks some. The sample lists under 200,000 clones, around 77% occurring once. The sample was PBMCs. The chain has TRBV27 and TRBJ1-5; perhaps TRBD1 as D (5 bases). The sequence came from a woman in her twenties or thirties in good health and CMV-seropositive. CDR3 DNA: TGTGCCAGCAGTTTATCGGGGGGGAGCAATCAGCCCCAGCATTTT. Translated, it gives CASSLSGGSNQPQHF.